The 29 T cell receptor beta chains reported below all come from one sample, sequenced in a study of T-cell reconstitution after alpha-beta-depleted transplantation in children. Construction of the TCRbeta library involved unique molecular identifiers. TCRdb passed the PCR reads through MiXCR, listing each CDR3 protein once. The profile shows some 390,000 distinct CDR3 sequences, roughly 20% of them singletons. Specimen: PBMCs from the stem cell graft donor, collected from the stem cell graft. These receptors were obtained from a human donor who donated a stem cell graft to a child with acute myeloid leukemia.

The CDR3 DNA reads TGTGCCATCACGGACAGGGCAGATACGCAGTATTTT. This sequence encodes CAITDRADTQYF. The rearrangement joins TRBV10-3 to TRBJ2-3, with 8 bases that match TRBD1. V lost 7 bases to trimming and J lost 4 bases; unmatched junction nucleotides: 1. The length of the CDR3 is 12 residues. CDR1 and CDR2 (germline): ENHRY, SYGVKD.

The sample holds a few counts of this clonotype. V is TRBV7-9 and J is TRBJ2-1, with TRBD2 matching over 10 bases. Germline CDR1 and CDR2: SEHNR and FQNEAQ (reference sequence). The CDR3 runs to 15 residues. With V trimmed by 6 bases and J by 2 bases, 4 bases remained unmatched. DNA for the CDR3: TGTGCCAGCAGGCTAGCGGGAGCGACCTACAATGAGCAGTTCTTC. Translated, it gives CASRLAGATYNEQFF.

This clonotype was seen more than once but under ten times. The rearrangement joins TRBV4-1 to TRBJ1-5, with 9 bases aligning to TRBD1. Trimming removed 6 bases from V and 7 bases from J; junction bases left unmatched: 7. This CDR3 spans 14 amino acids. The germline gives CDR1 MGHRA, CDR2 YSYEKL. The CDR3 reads CASSCDRGNQPQHF. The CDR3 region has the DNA TGCGCCAGCAGTTGCGACAGGGGGAACCAGCCCCAGCATTTT.

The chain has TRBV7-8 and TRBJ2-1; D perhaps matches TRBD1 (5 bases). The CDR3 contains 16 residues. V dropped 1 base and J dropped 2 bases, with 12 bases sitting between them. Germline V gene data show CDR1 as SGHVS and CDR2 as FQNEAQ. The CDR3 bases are TGTGCCAGCAGCTTAGGGGGCATTCCCACCTACAATGAGCAGTTCTTC. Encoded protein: CASSLGGIPTYNEQFF.

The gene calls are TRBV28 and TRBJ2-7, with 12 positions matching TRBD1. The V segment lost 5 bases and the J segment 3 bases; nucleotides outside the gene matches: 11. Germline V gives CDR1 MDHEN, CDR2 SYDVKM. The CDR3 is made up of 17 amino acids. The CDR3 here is CASSAWGQGALFYEQYF. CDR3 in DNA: TGTGCCAGCAGTGCCTGGGGACAGGGGGCGCTTTTCTACGAGCAGTACTTC.

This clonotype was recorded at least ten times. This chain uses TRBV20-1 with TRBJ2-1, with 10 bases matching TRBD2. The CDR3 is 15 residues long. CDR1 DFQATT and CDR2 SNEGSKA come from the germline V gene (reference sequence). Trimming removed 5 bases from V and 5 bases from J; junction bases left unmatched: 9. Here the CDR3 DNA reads TGCAGTGCTCAGACTAGCGGGCGGATCAACAATGAGCAGTTCTTC. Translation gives CSAQTSGRINNEQFF.

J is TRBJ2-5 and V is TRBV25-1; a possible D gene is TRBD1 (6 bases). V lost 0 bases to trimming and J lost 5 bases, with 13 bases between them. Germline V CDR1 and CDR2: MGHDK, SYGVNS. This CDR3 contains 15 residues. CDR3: CASSEYRGNPETQYF. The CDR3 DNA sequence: TGTGCCAGCAGTGAATATAGGGGGAACCCGGAGACCCAGTACTTC.

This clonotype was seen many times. CDR3 loop: CSAHPPGRTEAFF. The CDR3 DNA reads as TGCAGTGCTCACCCTCCGGGGCGTACTGAAGCTTTCTTT. The V and J genes are TRBV20-1 and TRBJ1-1; D is possibly TRBD1 (5 bases). Trimming cost V 5 bases and J 5 bases, with 15 bases left between them. Germline V gene lookup returns CDR1 DFQATT and CDR2 SNEGSKA (reference sequence). The CDR3 consists of 13 residues.

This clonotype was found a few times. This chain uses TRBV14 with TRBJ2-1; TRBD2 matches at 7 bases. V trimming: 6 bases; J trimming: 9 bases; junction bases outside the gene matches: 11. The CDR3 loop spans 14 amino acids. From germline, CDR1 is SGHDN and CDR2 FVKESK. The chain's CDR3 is CASSGLVSYSEQFF. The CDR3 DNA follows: TGTGCCAGCAGTGGACTAGTGTCTTATAGTGAGCAGTTCTTC.

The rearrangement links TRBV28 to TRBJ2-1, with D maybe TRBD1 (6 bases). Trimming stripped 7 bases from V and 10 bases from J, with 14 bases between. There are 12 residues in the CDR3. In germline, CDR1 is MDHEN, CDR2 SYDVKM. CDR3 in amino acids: CASNRQVYEQFF. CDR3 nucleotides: TGTGCCAGCAACCGACAGGTATACGAGCAGTTCTTC.

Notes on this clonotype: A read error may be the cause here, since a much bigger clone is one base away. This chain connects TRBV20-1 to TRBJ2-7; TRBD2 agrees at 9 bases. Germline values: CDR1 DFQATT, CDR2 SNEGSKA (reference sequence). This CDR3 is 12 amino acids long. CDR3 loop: CNASRREGEQYF. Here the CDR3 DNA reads TGCAATGCTAGCCGGCGGGAGGGCGAGCAGTACTTC.

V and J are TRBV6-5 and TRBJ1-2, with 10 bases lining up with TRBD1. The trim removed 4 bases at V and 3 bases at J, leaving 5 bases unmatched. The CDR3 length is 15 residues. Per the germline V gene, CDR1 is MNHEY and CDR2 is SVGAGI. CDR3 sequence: CASSWAGTGDYGYTF. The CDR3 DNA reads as TGTGCCAGCAGTTGGGCCGGGACAGGGGACTATGGCTACACCTTC.

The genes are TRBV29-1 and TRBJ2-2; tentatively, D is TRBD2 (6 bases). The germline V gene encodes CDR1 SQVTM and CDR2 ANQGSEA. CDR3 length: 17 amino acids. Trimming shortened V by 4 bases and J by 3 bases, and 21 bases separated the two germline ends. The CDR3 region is CSVGKGLGNFDTGELFF. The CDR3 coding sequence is TGCAGCGTTGGGAAGGGACTGGGCAATTTTGACACCGGGGAGCTGTTTTTT.

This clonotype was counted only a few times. In DNA form, the CDR3 reads TGCAGCGTTGAAGTTGGGTCAGGGAATGGCTACACCTTC. Its protein is CSVEVGSGNGYTF. The chain joins TRBV29-1 to TRBJ1-2, with D possibly TRBD1 on 5 matching bases. Per germline, CDR1 SQVTM and CDR2 ANQGSEA. The CDR3 extends over 13 amino acids. Trimming removed 1 base from V and 6 bases from J, with 12 bases in between.

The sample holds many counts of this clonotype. CDR3 sequence (DNA): TGTGCCAGCACGAAAGACAGGAGCTCCTACGAGCAGTACTTC. Protein: CASTKDRSSYEQYF. The chain has TRBV27 and TRBJ2-7; possible D gene TRBD1, 6 bases. This CDR3 comprises 14 residues. Trimming left V 7 bases short and J 0 bases short, with 13 bases between. Germline V gives CDR1 MNHEY, CDR2 SMNVEV (reference sequence).

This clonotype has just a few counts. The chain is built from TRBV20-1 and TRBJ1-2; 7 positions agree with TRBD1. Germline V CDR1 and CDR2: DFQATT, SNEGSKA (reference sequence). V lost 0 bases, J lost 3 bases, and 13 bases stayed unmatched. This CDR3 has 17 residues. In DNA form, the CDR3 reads TGCAGTGCTAGAGATCATAATGACAGGGACTCGGACTATGGCTACACCTTC. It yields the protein CSARDHNDRDSDYGYTF.

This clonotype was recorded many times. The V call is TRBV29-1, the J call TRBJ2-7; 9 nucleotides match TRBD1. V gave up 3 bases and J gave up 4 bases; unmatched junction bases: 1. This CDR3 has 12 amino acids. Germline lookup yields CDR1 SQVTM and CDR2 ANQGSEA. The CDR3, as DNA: TGCAGCGTTGACGGGACAGGGTACGAGCAGTACTTC. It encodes CSVDGTGYEQYF.

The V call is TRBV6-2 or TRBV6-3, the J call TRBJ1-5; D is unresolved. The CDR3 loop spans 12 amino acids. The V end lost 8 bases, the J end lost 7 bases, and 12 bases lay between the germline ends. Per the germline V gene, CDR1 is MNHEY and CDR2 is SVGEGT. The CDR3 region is CASSEAVQPQHF. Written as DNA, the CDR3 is TGTGCCAGCTCGGAGGCGGTCCAGCCCCAGCATTTT.

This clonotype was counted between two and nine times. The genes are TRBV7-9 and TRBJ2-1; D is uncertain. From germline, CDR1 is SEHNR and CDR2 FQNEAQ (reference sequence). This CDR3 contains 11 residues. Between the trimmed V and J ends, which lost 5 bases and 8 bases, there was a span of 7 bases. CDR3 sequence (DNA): TGTGCCAGCAGCCTACCTTATGAGCAGTTCTTC. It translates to CASSLPYEQFF.

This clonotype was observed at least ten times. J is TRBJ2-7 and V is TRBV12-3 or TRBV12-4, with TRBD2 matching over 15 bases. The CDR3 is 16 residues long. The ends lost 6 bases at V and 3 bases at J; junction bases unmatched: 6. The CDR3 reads CASRGPGLAGGYEQYF. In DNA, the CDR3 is TGTGCCAGCAGGGGCCCGGGACTAGCGGGAGGCTACGAGCAGTACTTC.

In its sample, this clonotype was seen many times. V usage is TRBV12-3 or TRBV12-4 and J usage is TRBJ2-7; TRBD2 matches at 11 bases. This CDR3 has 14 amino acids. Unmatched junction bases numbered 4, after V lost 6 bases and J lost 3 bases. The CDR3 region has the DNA TGTGCCAGCAGCTTGGGGACTAGCGGCTACGAGCAGTACTTC. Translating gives CASSLGTSGYEQYF.

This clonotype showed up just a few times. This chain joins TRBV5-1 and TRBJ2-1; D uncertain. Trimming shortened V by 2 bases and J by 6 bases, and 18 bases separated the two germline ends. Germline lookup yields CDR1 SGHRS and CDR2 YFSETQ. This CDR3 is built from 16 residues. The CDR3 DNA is TGCGCCAGCAGCTTTTTCCCTTTGGCTGAAATCAATGAGCAGTTCTTC. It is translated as CASSFFPLAEINEQFF.

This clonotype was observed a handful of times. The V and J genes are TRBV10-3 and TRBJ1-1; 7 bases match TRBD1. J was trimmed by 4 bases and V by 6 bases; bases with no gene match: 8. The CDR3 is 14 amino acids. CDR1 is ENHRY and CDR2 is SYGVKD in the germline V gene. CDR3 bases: TGTGCCATCAGCCCGGGACAGAGGATCACTGAAGCTTTCTTT. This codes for CAISPGQRITEAFF.

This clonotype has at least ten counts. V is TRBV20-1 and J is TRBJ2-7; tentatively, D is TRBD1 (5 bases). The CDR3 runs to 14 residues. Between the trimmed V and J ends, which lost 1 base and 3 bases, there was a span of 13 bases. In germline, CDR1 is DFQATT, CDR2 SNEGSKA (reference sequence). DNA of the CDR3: TGCAGTGCTAGAGGGGGCAGCAGTTACTACGAGCAGTACTTC. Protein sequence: CSARGGSSYYEQYF.

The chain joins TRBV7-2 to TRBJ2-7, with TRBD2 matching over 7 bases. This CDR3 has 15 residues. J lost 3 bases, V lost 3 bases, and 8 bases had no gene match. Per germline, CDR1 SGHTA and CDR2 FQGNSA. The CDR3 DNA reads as TGTGCCAGCAGCTTGTCAGCGGGATTCAGCTACGAGCAGTACTTC. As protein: CASSLSAGFSYEQYF.

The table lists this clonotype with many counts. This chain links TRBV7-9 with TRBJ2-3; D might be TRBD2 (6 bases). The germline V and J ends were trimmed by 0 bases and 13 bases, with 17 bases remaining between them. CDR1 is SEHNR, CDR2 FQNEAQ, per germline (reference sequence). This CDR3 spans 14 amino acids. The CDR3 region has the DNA TGTGCCAGCAGCTTAGCGGCGGGATCCCAGCAGGAGTATTTT. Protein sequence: CASSLAAGSQQEYF.

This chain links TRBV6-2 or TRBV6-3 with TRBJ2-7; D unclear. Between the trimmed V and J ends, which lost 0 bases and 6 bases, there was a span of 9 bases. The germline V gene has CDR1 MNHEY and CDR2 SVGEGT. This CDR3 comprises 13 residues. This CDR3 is CASSYSSQGEQYF. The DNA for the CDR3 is TGTGCCAGCAGTTACTCGTCCCAAGGCGAGCAGTACTTC.

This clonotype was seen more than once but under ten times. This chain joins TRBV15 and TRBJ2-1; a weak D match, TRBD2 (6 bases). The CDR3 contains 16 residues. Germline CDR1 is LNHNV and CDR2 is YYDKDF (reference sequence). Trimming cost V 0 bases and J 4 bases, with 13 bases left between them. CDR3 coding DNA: TGTGCCACCAGCAGAGATAAACTAGCACCATACAATGAGCAGTTCTTC. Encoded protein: CATSRDKLAPYNEQFF.

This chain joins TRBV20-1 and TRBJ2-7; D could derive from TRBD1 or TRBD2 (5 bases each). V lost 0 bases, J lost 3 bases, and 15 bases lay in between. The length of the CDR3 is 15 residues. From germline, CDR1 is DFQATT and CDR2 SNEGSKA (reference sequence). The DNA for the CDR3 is TGCAGTGCTAGAGATCGTACCGGGACGGACTACGAGCAGTACTTC. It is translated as CSARDRTGTDYEQYF.